This T cell receptor beta chain is drawn from a study of cytomegalovirus exposure and HLA in healthy donors. Looking at the study overall: One earlier analysis, a look at about 179 million T cells, found roughly 110 million unique TCR beta sequences.

Notes on this clone: No antigen is known for it.

At the time of sampling, donors were nominally healthy, though unrecorded immune exposures were likely. PCR amplification relied on 60 Vbeta primers (plus 13 Jbeta primers). TCRdb's table, derived via immunoSEQ multiplex PCR, lists solely in-frame clones and lacks some. This sample has about 150,000 clones, with 82% found just once. Whole-study findings and limits: Researchers reported in a later analysis that a missense DCLRE1C variant was tied to TCR beta V- and J-gene trimming. A list of 150 or so TCR beta chains associated with cytomegalovirus was given.

This TCR derives from a woman between 45 and 60 years old in good health and CMV-seropositive. The sequenced sample consisted of PBMCs.

The CDR3 sequence: CASSVGAGGSYEQYF. Written as DNA, the CDR3 is TGTGCCAGCAGCGTTGGGGCGGGGGGAAGCTACGAGCAGTACTTC. V gene TRBV2 combines with J gene TRBJ2-7; TRBD2 matches 8 bases. J lost 3 bases, V lost 6 bases, and 10 bases had no gene match. CDR3 length: 15 amino acids. In germline, CDR1 is SNHLY, CDR2 FYNNEI. Full variable domain (remainder filled in from reference TRBV2 and TRBJ2-7): EPEVTQTPSHQVTQMGQEVILRCVPISNHLYFYWYRQILGQKVEFLVSFYNNEISEKSEIFDDQFSVERPDGSNFTLKIRSTKLEDSAMYFCASSVGAGGSYEQYFGPGTRLTVT.